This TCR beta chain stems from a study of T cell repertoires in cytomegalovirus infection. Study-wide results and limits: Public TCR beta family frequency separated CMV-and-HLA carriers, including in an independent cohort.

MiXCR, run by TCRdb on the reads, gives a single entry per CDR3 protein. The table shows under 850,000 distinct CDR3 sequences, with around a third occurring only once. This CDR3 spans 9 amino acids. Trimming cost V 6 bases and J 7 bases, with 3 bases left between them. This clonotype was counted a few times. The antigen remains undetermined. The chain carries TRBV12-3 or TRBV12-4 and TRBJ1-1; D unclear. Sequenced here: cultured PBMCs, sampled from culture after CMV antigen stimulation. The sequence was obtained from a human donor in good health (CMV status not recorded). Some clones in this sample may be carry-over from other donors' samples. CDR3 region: CASRNEAFF. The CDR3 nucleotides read TGTGCCAGCAGGAATGAAGCTTTCTTT.